The source of this T cell receptor (beta chain) is a study of vaccination effects on CD4 cells after COVID-19. Study overall: Under the ViraFEST assay, PBMC were stimulated with viral peptide pools so that antigen-specific CD4+ T cells expanded. Sequencing was performed afterwards. Vaccination of participants consisted of two doses of either the BNT162b2 or mRNA-1273 vaccine.

Repertoires were generated with immunoSEQ multiplex PCR, while TCRdb's copy carries only in-frame clones and drops some. The profile shows more than 45,000 clones, around three quarters of them singletons. With more than nine days of culture completed, CD4+ T cells were isolated. Looked up from germline, CDR1 is KGHSH and CDR2 is LQKENI. V shed 3 bases and J shed 8 bases, with 19 bases lying between them. This CDR3 region has 16 residues. About this clone: Antigen unknown.

This chain uses TRBV18 with TRBJ1-4; the D gene is possibly TRBD1 (5 bases). The sequencing used CD4+ T cells from PBMCs cultured without peptide, collected before COVID-19 vaccination. This TCR was sampled from a human donor who received a COVID-19 vaccine. The CDR3 DNA is TGTGCCAGCTCACCGGGTCGATTGGAAGGGGACGAAAAACTGTTTTTT. Residues: CASSPGRLEGDEKLFF.